This T cell receptor (beta chain) is from a study of T cells expressing NK-cell markers. From germline, CDR1 is MNHNS and CDR2 SASEGT. This CDR3 comprises 14 residues. TCRdb reanalyzed the 5' RACE reads, giving one entry per CDR3 protein sequence and no DNA. The listing contains roughly 280,000 distinct CDR3 sequences. The sample was blood T cells: a sorted CD56 or NKG2C T cell subset, CD4+ or CD8+ T cells, or bulk PBMC T cells (not recorded which). This receptor was taken from a man younger than 35 in good health. The chain has TRBV6-1 and TRBJ1-1. The CDR3 spells CASGEGSMNTEAFF.